The 9 T cell receptor beta chains below were found in one sample sequenced in a study of CD8+ T cells in alopecia areata. Described treatment: oral pan-JAK inhibitor, 5-10 mg twice daily. cDNA serving as the sequencing template came from extracted, reverse transcribed RNA. Assay used: immunoSEQ multiplex PCR; TCRdb lists only in-frame clones, some missing. The data show roughly 110,000 clones, about four fifths seen once. Sequenced here: CD8+ T cells sorted from blood, sampled at week 24, from a patient treated with tofacitinib. These TCRs come from a human donor with alopecia areata.

The CDR3, as DNA: TGTGCCAGCAGTTTCAGGGGCGGGGACAATGAGCAGTTCTTC. Amino acid sequence: CASSFRGGDNEQFF. J is TRBJ2-1 and V is TRBV27; D is tentatively TRBD1 or TRBD2 (6 bases each). V lost 3 bases, J lost 5 bases, and 11 bases lay in between. This CDR3 comprises 14 residues. Germline CDR1 and CDR2: MNHEY and SMNVEV (reference sequence).

J is TRBJ1-1 and V is TRBV25-1; D possibly corresponds to TRBD1 (5 bases). The germline CDR1 and CDR2 sequences are MGHDK and SYGVNS. Trimming took 4 bases from V and 3 from J, leaving 15 bases between them. The CDR3 spans 15 residues. Here the CDR3 DNA reads TGTGCCAGCAGTGGTAGAGAGGGGATCTACACTGAAGCTTTCTTT. Its translation: CASSGREGIYTEAFF.

The V gene is TRBV2, the J gene TRBJ2-5; TRBD2 agrees at 8 bases. V lost 5 bases and J lost 2; bases outside the gene matches: 10. Germline CDR1 and CDR2: SNHLY and FYNNEI. The CDR3 extends over 16 amino acids. For the CDR3, the DNA is TGTGCCAGCAGTACGACACTAGCGGAGATACAAGAGACCCAGTACTTC. It is translated as CASSTTLAEIQETQYF.

This chain uses TRBV7-9 with TRBJ1-1; D not resolved. V was pared by 3 bases and J by 4 bases, with 3 bases between. Looked up from germline, CDR1 is SEHNR and CDR2 is FQNEAQ (reference sequence). The length of the CDR3 is 11 residues. CDR3 loop: CASSFSTEAFF. DNA of the CDR3: TGTGCCAGCAGCTTCTCCACTGAAGCTTTCTTT.

The chain has TRBV7-8 and TRBJ2-1; possibly TRBD1 for D (6 bases). V was shortened by 5 bases and J by 5 bases, with 16 bases between the two germline ends. Per germline, CDR1 SGHVS and CDR2 FQNEAQ. The CDR3 has 15 amino acids. The CDR3 coding sequence is TGTGCCAGCAGCCCCTGGGGGCCGGAGGACAATGAGCAGTTCTTC. This encodes CASSPWGPEDNEQFF. The variable domain in full, completed from reference TRBV7-8 and TRBJ2-1, reads GAGVSQSPRYKVAKRGQDVALRCDPISGHVSLFWYQQALGQGPEFLTYFQNEAQLDKSGLPSDRFFAERPEGSVSTLKIQRTQQEDSAVYLCASSPWGPEDNEQFFGPGTRLTVL.

The chain is built from TRBV7-9 and TRBJ2-1; possible D gene TRBD2, 6 bases. V was trimmed by 0 bases and J by 9 bases, leaving 6 bases between them. Per germline, CDR1 SEHNR and CDR2 FQNEAQ (reference sequence). This CDR3 has 12 residues. CDR3 in amino acids: CASSLAGGEQFF. Here the CDR3 DNA reads TGTGCCAGCAGCTTAGCCGGGGGTGAGCAGTTCTTC.

The chain couples TRBV27 to TRBJ2-7, with 8 bases fitting TRBD1. The J segment lost 6 bases and the V segment lost 0 bases, leaving 4 bases of the junction unmatched. The germline CDR1 and CDR2 sequences are MNHEY and SMNVEV (reference sequence). The CDR3 has 14 residues. CDR3 nucleotides: TGTGCCAGCAGTTTATCCTCCACAGGGGGCGAGCAGTACTTC. It specifies CASSLSSTGGEQYF.

The V call is TRBV11-1, the J call TRBJ2-1, with D hard to call. The V and J ends lost 5 bases and 8 bases respectively, with 19 bases between them. The CDR3 length is 15 residues. Germline V gene lookup returns CDR1 SGHAT and CDR2 FQDESV (reference sequence). CDR3 in amino acids: CASSLSNTRVHEQFF. The CDR3 coding sequence is TGTGCCAGCAGCCTCTCAAATACACGAGTCCATGAGCAGTTCTTC.

On this clone: The same CDR3 can be traced to other DNA sequences in this sample. The chain employs TRBV29-1 and TRBJ2-2; a possible D gene is TRBD2 (6 bases). Trimming took off 3 bases at V and 2 bases at J, with 7 bases between the two ends. Germline loops: CDR1 SQVTM, CDR2 ANQGSEA. CDR3 length equals 13 residues. DNA for the CDR3: TGCAGCGTTGAGGGGGGAAACACCGGGGAGCTGTTTTTT. Translated, it gives CSVEGGNTGELFF.